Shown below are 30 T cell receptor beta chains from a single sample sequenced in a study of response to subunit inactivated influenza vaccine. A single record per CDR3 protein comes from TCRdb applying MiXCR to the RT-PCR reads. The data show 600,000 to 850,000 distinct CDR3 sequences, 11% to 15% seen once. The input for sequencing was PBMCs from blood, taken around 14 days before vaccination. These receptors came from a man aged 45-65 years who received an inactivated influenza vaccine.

DNA for the CDR3: TGTGCCAGCAGCTTAGTCCAGGCCTTCTACAATGAGCAGTTCTTC. This encodes CASSLVQAFYNEQFF. This rearrangement joins TRBV7-2 to TRBJ2-1; no definite D call. This CDR3 is 15 amino acids long. The V end lost 1 base, the J end lost 3 bases, and 10 bases lay between the germline ends. The germline CDR1 and CDR2 sequences are SGHTA and FQGNSA.

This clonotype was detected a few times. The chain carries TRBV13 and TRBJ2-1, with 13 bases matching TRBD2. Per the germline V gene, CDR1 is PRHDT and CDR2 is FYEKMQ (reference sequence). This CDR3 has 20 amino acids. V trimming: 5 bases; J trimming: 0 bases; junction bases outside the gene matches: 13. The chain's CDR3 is CASSHASGLAGVSSYNEQFF. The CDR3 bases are TGTGCCAGCAGCCACGCTTCTGGACTAGCGGGAGTGAGCTCCTACAATGAGCAGTTCTTC. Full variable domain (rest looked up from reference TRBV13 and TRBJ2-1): AAGVIQSPRHLIKEKRETATLKCYPIPRHDTVYWYQQGPGQDPQFLISFYEKMQSDKGSIPDRFSAQQFSDYHSELNMSSLELGDSALYFCASSHASGLAGVSSYNEQFFGPGTRLTVL.

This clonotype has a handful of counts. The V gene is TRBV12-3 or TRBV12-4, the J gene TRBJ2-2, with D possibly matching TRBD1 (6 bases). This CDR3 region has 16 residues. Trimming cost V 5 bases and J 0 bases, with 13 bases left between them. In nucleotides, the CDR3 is TGTGCCAGCAGTACCCCCGGGACATCGAACACCGGGGAGCTGTTTTTT. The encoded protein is CASSTPGTSNTGELFF.

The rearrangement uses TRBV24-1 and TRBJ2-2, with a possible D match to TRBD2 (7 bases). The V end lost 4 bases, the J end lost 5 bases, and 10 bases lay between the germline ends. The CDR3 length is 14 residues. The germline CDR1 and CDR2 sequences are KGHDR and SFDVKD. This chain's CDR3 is CATSEGGQTGELFF. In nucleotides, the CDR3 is TGTGCCACCAGTGAGGGGGGGCAAACCGGGGAGCTGTTTTTT.

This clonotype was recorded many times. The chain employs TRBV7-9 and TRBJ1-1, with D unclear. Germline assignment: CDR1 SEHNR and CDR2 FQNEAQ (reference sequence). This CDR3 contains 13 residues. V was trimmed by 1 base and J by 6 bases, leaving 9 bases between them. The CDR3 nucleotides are TGTGCCAGCAGCTTAGGCGGGCCATCTGAAGCTTTCTTT. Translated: CASSLGGPSEAFF. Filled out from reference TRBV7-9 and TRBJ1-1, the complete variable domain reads DTGVSQNPRHKITKRGQNVTFRCDPISEHNRLYWYRQTLGQGPEFLTYFQNEAQLEKSRLLSDRFSAERPKGSFSTLEIQRTEQGDSAMYLCASSLGGPSEAFFGQGTRLTVV.

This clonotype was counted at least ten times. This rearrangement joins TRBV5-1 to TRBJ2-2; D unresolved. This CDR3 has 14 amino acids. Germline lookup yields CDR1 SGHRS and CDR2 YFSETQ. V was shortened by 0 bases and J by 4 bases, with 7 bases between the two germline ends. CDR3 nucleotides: TGCGCCAGCAGCTTGGACCAGACCACCGGGGAGCTGTTTTTT. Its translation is CASSLDQTTGELFF.

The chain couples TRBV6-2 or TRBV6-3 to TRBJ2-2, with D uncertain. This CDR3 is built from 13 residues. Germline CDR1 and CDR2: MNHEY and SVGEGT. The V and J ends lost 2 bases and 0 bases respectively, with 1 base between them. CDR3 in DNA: TGTGCCAGCAGTTACACGAACACCGGGGAGCTGTTTTTT. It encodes CASSYTNTGELFF.

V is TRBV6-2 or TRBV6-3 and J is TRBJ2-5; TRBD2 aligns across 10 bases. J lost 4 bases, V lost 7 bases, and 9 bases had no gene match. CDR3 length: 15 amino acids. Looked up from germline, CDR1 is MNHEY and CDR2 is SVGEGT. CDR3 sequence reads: CASIRSGGAGETQYF. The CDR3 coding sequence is TGTGCCAGCATAAGGAGCGGGGGGGCAGGAGAGACCCAGTACTTC.

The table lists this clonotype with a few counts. CDR3 sequence reads: CASSAVALAGGYNEQFF. In DNA form, the CDR3 reads TGTGCCAGCAGCGCAGTCGCCTTGGCGGGGGGCTACAATGAGCAGTTCTTC. The V and J genes are TRBV7-6 and TRBJ2-1; 8 bases match TRBD2. V shed 5 bases, J shed 3 bases, and the junction held 12 bases outside the gene matches. The length of the CDR3 is 17 residues. Germline V CDR1 and CDR2: SGHVS, FNYEAQ.

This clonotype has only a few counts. The CDR3 region is CASLGDRSYNEQFF. CDR3 nucleotides: TGTGCCAGCCTCGGGGACAGGTCCTACAATGAGCAGTTCTTC. This sequence joins TRBV25-1 and TRBJ2-1; TRBD1 matches 8 bases. Per the germline V gene, CDR1 is MGHDK and CDR2 is SYGVNS. The CDR3 extends over 14 amino acids. J was trimmed by 1 base and V by 8 bases; bases with no gene match: 4.

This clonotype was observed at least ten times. The CDR3 bases are TGCGCCAGCAGCCAACAAGGGACCGCGGGGCGAGGCTACACCTTC. Protein product: CASSQQGTAGRGYTF. The chain combines TRBV4-3 with TRBJ1-2; tentative D call: TRBD1 (5 bases). Germline assignment: CDR1 LGHNA and CDR2 YSLEER. V was cut by 2 bases and J by 8 bases, with 18 bases left in between. The CDR3 spans 15 residues.

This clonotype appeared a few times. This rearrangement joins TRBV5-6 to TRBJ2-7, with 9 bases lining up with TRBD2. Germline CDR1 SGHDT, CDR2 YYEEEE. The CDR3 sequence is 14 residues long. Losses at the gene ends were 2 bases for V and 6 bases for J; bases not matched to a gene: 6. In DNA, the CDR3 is TGTGCCAGCAGCTTTCTTCCTAGCGGGACCGAGCAGTACTTC. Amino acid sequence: CASSFLPSGTEQYF. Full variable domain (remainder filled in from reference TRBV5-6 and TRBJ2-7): DAGVTQSPTHLIKTRGQQVTLRCSPKSGHDTVSWYQQALGQGPQFIFQYYEEEERQRGNFPDRFSGHQFPNYSSELNVNALLLGDSALYLCASSFLPSGTEQYFGPGTRLTVT.

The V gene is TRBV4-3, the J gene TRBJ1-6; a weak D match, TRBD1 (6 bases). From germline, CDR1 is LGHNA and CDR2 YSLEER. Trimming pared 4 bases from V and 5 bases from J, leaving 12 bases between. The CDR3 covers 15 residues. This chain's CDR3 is CASSPRQEHNSPLHF. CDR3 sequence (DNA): TGCGCCAGCAGCCCCCGACAGGAACATAATTCACCCCTCCACTTT.

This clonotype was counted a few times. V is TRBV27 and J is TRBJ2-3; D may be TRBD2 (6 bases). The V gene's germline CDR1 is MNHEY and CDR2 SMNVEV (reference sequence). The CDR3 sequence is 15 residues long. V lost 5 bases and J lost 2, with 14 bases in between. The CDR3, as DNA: TGTGCCAGCAGTCATACTAGCTACCCCACAGATACGCAGTATTTT. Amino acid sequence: CASSHTSYPTDTQYF.

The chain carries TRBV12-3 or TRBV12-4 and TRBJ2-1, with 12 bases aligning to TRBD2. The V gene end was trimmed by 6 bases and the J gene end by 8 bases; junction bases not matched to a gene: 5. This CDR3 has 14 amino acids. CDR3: CASRPSGGADEQFF. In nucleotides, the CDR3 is TGTGCCAGCAGGCCTAGCGGGGGGGCAGATGAGCAGTTCTTC.

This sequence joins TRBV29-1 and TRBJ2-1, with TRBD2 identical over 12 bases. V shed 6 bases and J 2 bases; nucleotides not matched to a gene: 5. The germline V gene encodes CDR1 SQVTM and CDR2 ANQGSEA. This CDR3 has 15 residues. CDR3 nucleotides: TGCAGCGTCGCAGGACTAGCGGGGCCCTACAATGAGCAGTTCTTC. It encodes CSVAGLAGPYNEQFF.

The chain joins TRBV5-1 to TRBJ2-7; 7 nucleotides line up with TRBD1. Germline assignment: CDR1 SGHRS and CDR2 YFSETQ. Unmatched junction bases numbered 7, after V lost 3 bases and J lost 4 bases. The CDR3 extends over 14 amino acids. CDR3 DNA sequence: TGCGCCAGCAGCTCGGACAGGTTCTTGTACGAGCAGTACTTC. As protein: CASSSDRFLYEQYF. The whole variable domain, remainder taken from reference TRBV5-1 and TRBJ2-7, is KAGVTQTPRYLIKTRGQQVTLSCSPISGHRSVSWYQQTPGQGLQFLFEYFSETQRNKGNFPGRFSGRQFSNSRSEMNVSTLELGDSALYLCASSSDRFLYEQYFGPGTRLTVT.

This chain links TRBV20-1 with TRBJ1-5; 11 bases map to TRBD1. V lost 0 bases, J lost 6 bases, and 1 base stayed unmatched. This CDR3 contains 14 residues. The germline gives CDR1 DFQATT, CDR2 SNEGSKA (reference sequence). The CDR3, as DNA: TGCAGTGCTAGAGACGGGACAGGGGGTCAGCCCCAGCATTTT. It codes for CSARDGTGGQPQHF.

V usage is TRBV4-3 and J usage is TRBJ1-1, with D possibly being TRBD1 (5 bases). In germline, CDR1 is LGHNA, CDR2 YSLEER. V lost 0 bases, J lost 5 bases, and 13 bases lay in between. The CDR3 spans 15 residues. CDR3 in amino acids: CASSQDGHLGTEAFF. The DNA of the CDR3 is TGCGCCAGCAGCCAAGACGGACACCTGGGGACTGAAGCTTTCTTT.

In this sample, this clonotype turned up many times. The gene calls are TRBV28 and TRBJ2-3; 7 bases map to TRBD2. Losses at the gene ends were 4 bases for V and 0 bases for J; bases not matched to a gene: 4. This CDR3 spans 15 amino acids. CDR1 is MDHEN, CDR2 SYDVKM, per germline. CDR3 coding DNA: TGTGCCAGCAGTTCGGGAGGCCTTAGCACAGATACGCAGTATTTT. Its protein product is CASSSGGLSTDTQYF.

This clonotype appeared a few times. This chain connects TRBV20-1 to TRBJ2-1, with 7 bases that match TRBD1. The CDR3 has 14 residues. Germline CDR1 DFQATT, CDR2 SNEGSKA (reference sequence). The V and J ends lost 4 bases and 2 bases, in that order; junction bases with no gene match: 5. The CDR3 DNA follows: TGCAGTGCTACCGGGACAGAAGCCTACAATGAGCAGTTCTTC. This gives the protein CSATGTEAYNEQFF.

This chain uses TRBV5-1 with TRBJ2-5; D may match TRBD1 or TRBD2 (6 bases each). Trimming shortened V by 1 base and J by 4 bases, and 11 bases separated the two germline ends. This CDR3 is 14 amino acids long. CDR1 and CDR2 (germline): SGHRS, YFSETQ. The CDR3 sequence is CASSLLEGGETQYF. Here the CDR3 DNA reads TGCGCCAGCAGCTTGTTGGAGGGGGGAGAGACCCAGTACTTC.

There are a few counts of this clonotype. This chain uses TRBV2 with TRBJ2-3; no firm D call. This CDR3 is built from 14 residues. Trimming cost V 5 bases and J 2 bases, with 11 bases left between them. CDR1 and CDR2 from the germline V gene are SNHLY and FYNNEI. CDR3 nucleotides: TGTGCCAGCAGTCCACTACGAAACACAGATACGCAGTATTTT. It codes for CASSPLRNTDTQYF.

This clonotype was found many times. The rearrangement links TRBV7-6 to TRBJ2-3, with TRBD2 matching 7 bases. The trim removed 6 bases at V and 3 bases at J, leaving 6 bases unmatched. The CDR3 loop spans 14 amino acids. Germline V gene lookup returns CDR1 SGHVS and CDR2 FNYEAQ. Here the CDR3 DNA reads TGTGCCAGCAGTTTGGGGGGGTTGACAGATACGCAGTATTTT. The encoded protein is CASSLGGLTDTQYF.

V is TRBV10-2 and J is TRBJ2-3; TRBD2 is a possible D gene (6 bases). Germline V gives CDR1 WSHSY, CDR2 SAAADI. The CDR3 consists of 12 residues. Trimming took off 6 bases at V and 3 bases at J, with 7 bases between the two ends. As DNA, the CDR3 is TGCGCCAGCAGGGGACTGACAGATACGCAGTATTTT. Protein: CASRGLTDTQYF.

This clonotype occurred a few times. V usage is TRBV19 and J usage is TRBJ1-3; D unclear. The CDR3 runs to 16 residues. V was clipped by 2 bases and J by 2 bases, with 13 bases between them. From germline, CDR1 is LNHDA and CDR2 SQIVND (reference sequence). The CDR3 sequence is CASSIRRALPGNTIYF. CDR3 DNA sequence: TGTGCCAGTAGTATAAGAAGGGCGTTACCTGGAAACACCATATATTTT. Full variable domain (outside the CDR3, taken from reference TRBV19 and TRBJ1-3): DGGITQSPKYLFRKEGQNVTLSCEQNLNHDAMYWYRQDPGQGLRLIYYSQIVNDFQKGDIAEGYSVSREKKESFPLTVTSAQKNPTAFYLCASSIRRALPGNTIYFGEGSWLTVV.

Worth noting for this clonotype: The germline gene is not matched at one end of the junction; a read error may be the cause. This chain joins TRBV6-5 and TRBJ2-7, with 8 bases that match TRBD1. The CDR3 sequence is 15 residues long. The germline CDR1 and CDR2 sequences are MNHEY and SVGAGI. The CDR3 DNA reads TGTGCCAGCAGTTACTCGGCAGGGGGCCAATACGAGCATTACTTC. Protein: CASSYSAGGQYEHYF.

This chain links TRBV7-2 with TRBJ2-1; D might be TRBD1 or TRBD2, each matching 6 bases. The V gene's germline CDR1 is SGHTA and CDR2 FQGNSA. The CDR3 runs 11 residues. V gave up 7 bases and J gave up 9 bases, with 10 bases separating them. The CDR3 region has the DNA TGTGCCAGCATCTCGGGGGCTGAGCAGTTCTTC. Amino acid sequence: CASISGAEQFF.

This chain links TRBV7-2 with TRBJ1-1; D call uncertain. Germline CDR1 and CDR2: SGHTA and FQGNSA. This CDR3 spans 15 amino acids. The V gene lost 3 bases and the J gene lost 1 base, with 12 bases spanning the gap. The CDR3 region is CASSFGRARNTEAFF. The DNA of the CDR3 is TGTGCCAGCAGCTTCGGGCGGGCCCGGAACACTGAAGCTTTCTTT.

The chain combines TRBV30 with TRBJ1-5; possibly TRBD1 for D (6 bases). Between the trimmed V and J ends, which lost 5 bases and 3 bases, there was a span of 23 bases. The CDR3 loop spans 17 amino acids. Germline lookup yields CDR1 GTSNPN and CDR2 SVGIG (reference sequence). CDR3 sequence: CAWSSTTAGAINQPQHF. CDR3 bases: TGTGCCTGGTCTTCAACCACGGCAGGGGCGATCAATCAGCCCCAGCATTTT. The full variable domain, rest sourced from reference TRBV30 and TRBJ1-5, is SQTIHQWPATLVQPVGSPLSLECTVEGTSNPNLYWYRQAAGRGLQLLFYSVGIGQISSEVPQNLSASRPQDRQFILSSKKLLLSDSGFYLCAWSSTTAGAINQPQHFGDGTRLSIL.